The entry below gives a single T cell receptor beta chain sequence along with its context. Its specificity is unknown. Using RNA transcripts as the source, TCR beta CDR3 regions were amplified. The HTBI primer set drove a first-round RT-PCR of the TCR CDR3. TCRdb itself ran the multiplex PCR reads through MiXCR, one entry per CDR3 protein. The sample records some 300,000 distinct CDR3 sequences, about an eighth being singletons. The source of the sample is a study of T cells in Graves' hyperthyroidism and ophthalmopathy. Study-level findings and limits: Most thyroid clonotypes that were expanded above 0.001 also turned up in blood.

Germline V gives CDR1 DFQATT, CDR2 SNEGSKA (reference sequence). V was shortened by 3 bases and J by 3 bases, with 27 bases between the two germline ends. The CDR3 totals 19 residues. Hyperthyroidism, newly diagnosed and lasting under 2 months, affected patients aged 18 to 65. Diagnoses rested on clinical symptoms, serum thyroxine and TRAb, thyroid ultrasound and orbital computed tomography. Sample collection date corresponds to first hyperthyroidism diagnosis, prior to any ophthalmopathy symptoms. The sequence was obtained from a woman aged 25 to 39 with Graves' hyperthyroidism that later progressed to Graves' ophthalmopathy. The rearrangement joins TRBV20-1 to TRBJ2-1; D is possibly TRBD2 (6 bases). The sample consisted of blood. In DNA form, the CDR3 reads TGCAGTGCTAGTAGTGCCAGCAGTTCCGACCTTAGCGGCTACAATGAGCAGTTCTTC. It translates to CSASSASSSDLSGYNEQFF.